One and the same sample provided the 10 T cell receptor beta chains below, sequenced in a study of long-term antiretroviral therapy in people with HIV. Researchers ran immunoSEQ v3.0 at survey level. Produced via immunoSEQ multiplex PCR; TCRdb's table is partial and in-frame only. The sample includes 7,500 to 9,000 clones, 75% to 80% of them seen just once. This material consisted of unsorted PBMCs, taken 0.6 years before starting antiretroviral therapy. These receptors were collected from a man aged 35 to 55 with HIV.

The rearrangement joins TRBV21-1 to TRBJ2-1; the DNA was not used to check the table's D call, TRBD2. TRBV21-1 is designated a pseudogene. This CDR3 comprises 19 residues. The CDR3 DNA reads TGTGCCAGCAGCAAAGGTCCCGGGTGGTGGGGGGACCCTTTGGATGAGCAGTTCTTC. Translated, it gives CASSKGPGWWGDPLDEQFF.

The chain couples TRBV5-5 to TRBJ1-1; D call uncertain. V was pared by 2 bases and J by 8 bases, with 7 bases between. This CDR3 comprises 11 residues. CDR1 SGHKS and CDR2 YYEKEE come from the germline V gene (reference sequence). CDR3 residues: CASSLGREAFF. CDR3 in DNA: TGTGCCAGCAGCTTAGGGAGGGAAGCTTTCTTT.

This clone was seen just once. The chain employs TRBV25-1 and TRBJ1-1; TRBD1 aligns across 7 bases. V was pared by 3 bases and J by 1 base, with 8 bases of the junction left unmatched. CDR1 and CDR2 from the germline V gene are MGHDK and SYGVNS. The CDR3 covers 16 residues. DNA for the CDR3: TGTGCCAGCAGTGACACACAGGGGAGAACGAACACTGAAGCTTTCTTT. It codes for CASSDTQGRTNTEAFF.

Comment on this clone: The junction departs from the called germline gene at one end, perhaps through a read error. The gene calls are TRBV18 and TRBJ2-5, with 12 nucleotides matching TRBD1. Per the germline V gene, CDR1 is KGHSH and CDR2 is LQKENI. The CDR3 extends over 15 amino acids. CDR3: CASSLGTGGQQTQYF. CDR3 in DNA: TGTGCCAGCTCACTAGGGACAGGGGGCCAACAGACCCAGTACTTC.

The chain combines TRBV28 with TRBJ1-4, with D unclear. CDR1 is MDHEN and CDR2 is SYDVKM in the germline V gene. Trimming removed 3 bases from V and 3 bases from J, with 8 bases in between. The CDR3 length is 14 residues. The CDR3 loop reads CASSLRQSNEKLFF. The DNA of the CDR3 is TGTGCCAGCAGTTTGAGGCAGTCTAATGAAAAACTGTTTTTT.

The rearrangement uses TRBV9 and TRBJ1-2, with D tentatively TRBD1 (5 bases). Trimming shortened V by 3 bases and J by 6 bases, and 18 bases separated the two germline ends. The germline CDR1 and CDR2 sequences are SGDLS and YYNGEE. This CDR3 comprises 15 residues. CDR3 DNA sequence: TGTGCCAGCAGCGCCATCGGCAGGGAGGTAGATGGCTACACCTTC. As protein: CASSAIGREVDGYTF.

The genes are TRBV11-3 and TRBJ1-4; D not certain. Germline V lookup: CDR1 SGHNT, CDR2 YENEEA. This CDR3 contains 14 residues. Trimming took off 6 bases at V and 3 bases at J, with 11 bases between the two ends. The CDR3 reads CASSLGSSNEKLFF. The CDR3 DNA follows: TGTGCCAGCAGTCTGGGCTCTTCTAATGAAAAACTGTTTTTT.

The rearrangement links TRBV9 to TRBJ2-7; D may be TRBD1 or TRBD2 (6 bases each). The CDR3 is made up of 14 amino acids. Germline V gene lookup returns CDR1 SGDLS and CDR2 YYNGEE. V lost 4 bases, J lost 3 bases, and 14 bases lay in between. The CDR3, as DNA: TGTGCCAGCAGCCCAGGGGCAGCGGGCTACGAGCAGTACTTC. It yields the protein CASSPGAAGYEQYF.

The gene calls are TRBV5-1 and TRBJ1-1; D is possibly TRBD1 (5 bases). The germline V and J ends were trimmed by 4 bases and 7 bases, with 17 bases remaining between them. Germline V lookup: CDR1 SGHRS, CDR2 YFSETQ. The CDR3 is 14 amino acids. The CDR3, as DNA: TGCGCCAGCAGCCCCGGCGGGGGTCGGGGTGAAGCTTTCTTT. Translating gives CASSPGGGRGEAFF.

V and J are TRBV4-1 and TRBJ2-5; 8 nucleotides match TRBD1. This CDR3 is 15 amino acids long. Germline CDR1 and CDR2: MGHRA and YSYEKL. The ends lost 2 bases at V and 1 base at J; junction bases unmatched: 3. CDR3 region: CASSQRDRPQETQYF. CDR3 DNA sequence: TGCGCCAGCAGCCAACGGGACAGGCCCCAAGAGACCCAGTACTTC.